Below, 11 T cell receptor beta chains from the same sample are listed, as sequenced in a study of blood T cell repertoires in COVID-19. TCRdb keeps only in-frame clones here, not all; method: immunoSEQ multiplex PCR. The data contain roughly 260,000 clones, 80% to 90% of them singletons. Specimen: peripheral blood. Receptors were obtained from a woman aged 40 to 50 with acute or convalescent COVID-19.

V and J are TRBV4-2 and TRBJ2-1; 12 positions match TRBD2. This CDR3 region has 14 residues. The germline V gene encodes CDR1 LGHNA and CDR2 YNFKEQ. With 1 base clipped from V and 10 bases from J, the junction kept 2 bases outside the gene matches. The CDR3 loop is CASSQAGLAGEQFF. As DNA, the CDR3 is TGTGCCAGCAGCCAAGCCGGACTAGCGGGGGAGCAGTTCTTC.

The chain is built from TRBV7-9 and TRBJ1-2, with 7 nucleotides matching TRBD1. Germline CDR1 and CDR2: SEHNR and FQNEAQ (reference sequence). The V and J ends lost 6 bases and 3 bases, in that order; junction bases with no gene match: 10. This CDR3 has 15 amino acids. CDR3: CASSPGWDSYYGYTF. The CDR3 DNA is TGTGCCAGCAGTCCTGGGTGGGACAGCTACTATGGCTACACCTTC. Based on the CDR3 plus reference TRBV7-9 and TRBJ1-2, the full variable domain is DTGVSQNPRHKITKRGQNVTFRCDPISEHNRLYWYRQTLGQGPEFLTYFQNEAQLEKSRLLSDRFSAERPKGSFSTLEIQRTEQGDSAMYLCASSPGWDSYYGYTFGSGTRLTVV.

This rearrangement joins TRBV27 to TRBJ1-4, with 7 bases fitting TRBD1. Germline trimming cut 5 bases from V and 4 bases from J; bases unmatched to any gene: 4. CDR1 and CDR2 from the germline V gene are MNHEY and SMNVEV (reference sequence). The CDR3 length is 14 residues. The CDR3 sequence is CASSPTGNNEKLFF. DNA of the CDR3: TGTGCCAGCAGTCCGACAGGGAATAATGAAAAACTGTTTTTT.

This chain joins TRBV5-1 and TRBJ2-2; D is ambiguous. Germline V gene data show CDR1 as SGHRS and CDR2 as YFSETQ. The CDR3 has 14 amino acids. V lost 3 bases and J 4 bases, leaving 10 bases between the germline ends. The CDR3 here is CASSSASGTGELFF. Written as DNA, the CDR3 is TGCGCCAGCAGCTCCGCCTCAGGCACCGGGGAGCTGTTTTTT. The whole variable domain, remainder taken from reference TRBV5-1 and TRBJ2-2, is KAGVTQTPRYLIKTRGQQVTLSCSPISGHRSVSWYQQTPGQGLQFLFEYFSETQRNKGNFPGRFSGRQFSNSRSEMNVSTLELGDSALYLCASSSASGTGELFFGEGSRLTVL.

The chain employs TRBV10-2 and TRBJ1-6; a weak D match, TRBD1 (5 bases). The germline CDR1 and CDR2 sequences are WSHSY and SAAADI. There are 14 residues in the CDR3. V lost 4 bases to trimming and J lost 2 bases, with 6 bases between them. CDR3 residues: CASSGGTYNSPLHF. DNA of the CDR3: TGCGCCAGCAGTGGGGGCACCTATAATTCACCCCTCCACTTT.

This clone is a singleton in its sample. The CDR3, as DNA: TGTGCCAGACAGGGTGCTAACTATGGCTACACCTTC. It is translated as CARQGANYGYTF. V gene TRBV2 combines with J gene TRBJ1-2, with a weak D call TRBD1 (6 bases). The V end was cut by 9 bases, the J end by 0 bases, with 8 bases between. The CDR3 runs 12 residues. CDR1 is SNHLY and CDR2 is FYNNEI in the germline V gene.

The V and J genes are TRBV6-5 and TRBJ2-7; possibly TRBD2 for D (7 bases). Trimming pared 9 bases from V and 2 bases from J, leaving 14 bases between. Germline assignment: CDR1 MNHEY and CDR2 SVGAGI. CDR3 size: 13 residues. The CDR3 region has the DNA TGTGCCAGTTTCAGGGGAGGGGCCTACGAGCAGTACGTC. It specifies CASFRGGAYEQYV.

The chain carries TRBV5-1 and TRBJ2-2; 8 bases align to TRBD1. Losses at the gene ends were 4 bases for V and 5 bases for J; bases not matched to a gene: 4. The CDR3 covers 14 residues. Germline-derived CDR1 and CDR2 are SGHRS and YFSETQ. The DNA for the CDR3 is TGCGCCAGCAGCCCCGACAGGGGAACCGGGGAGCTGTTTTTT. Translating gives CASSPDRGTGELFF.

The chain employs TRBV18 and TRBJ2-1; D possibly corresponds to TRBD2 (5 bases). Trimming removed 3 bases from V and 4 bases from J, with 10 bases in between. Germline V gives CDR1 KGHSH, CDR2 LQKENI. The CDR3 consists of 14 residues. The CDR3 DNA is TGTGCCAGCTCACCCGACGGAGGATACAATGAGCAGTTCTTC. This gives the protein CASSPDGGYNEQFF.

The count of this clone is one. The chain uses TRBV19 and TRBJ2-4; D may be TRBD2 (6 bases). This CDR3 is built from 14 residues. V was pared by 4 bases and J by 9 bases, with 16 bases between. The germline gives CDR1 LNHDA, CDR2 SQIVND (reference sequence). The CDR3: CASSTTRAGTIQYF. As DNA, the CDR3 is TGTGCCAGTAGTACGACTAGGGCGGGGACCATTCAGTACTTC.

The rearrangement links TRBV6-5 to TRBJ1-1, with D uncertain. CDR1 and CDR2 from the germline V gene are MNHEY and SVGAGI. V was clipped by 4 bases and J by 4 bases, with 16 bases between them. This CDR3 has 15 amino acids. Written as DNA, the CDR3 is TGTGCCAGCAGTTCCCCCGGGGAACGGGGCACTGAAGCTTTCTTT. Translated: CASSSPGERGTEAFF.